The sample holds a few counts of the clone carrying this T cell receptor beta chain. MiXCR was run by TCRdb on the 5' RACE reads, yielding one entry per CDR3 protein. The repertoire holds hundreds of thousands of distinct CDR3 sequences, 20% seen once, with roughly 7.4% in the top ten. This specimen belongs to a study of CD8 T cells in ankylosing spondylitis. Trimming cost V 1 base and J 5 bases, with 11 bases left between them. This CDR3 comprises 15 residues. Germline CDR1 KGHDR, CDR2 SFDVKD. The V call is TRBV24-1, the J call TRBJ2-1; no reliable D call. Sequencing input: blood, either unsorted or a sorted T cell fraction (not recorded which). The source is a male donor with ankylosing spondylitis or in good health (not recorded which). The CDR3: CATSDFPGRDNEQFF. CDR3 bases: TGTGCCACCAGTGATTTCCCTGGTAGGGACAATGAGCAGTTCTTC.